This TCR beta chain was profiled in a study of CD8+ T cells in alopecia areata. As for the study in general: Tofacitinib treatment spanned 6 to 18 months, with 6 months off drug afterward.

This CDR3 is 15 amino acids long. Germline V gene lookup returns CDR1 SGHVS and CDR2 FQNEAQ. With V trimmed by 4 bases and J by 4 bases, 6 bases remained unmatched. Treatment in this sample: oral pan-JAK inhibitor, 5-10 mg twice daily. Collected material from alopecia areata patients comprised lesional scalp punch biopsies and peripheral blood. RNA extraction was followed by reverse transcription into cDNA, which acted as the sequencing template. The assay was immunoSEQ multiplex PCR, and TCRdb's table has in-frame clones only and misses some. The table shows roughly 76,000 clones, with about 30% occurring only once.

The sequenced sample was CD8+ T cells sorted from blood, obtained at week 4, from a patient treated with tofacitinib. This chain links TRBV7-8 with TRBJ2-5, with 10 bases lining up with TRBD2. The source is a human donor with alopecia areata. DNA for the CDR3: TGTGCCAGCAGCTCTCTAGCGGGAGTTCGAGAGACCCAGTACTTC. Translating it yields CASSSLAGVRETQYF. The full variable domain, in which reference TRBV7-8 and TRBJ2-5 provide the parts outside the CDR3, is GAGVSQSPRYKVAKRGQDVALRCDPISGHVSLFWYQQALGQGPEFLTYFQNEAQLDKSGLPSDRFFAERPEGSVSTLKIQRTQQEDSAVYLCASSSLAGVRETQYFGPGTRLLVL.